The 5 T cell receptor beta chains reported below all come from one sample, sequenced in a study of blood T cell repertoires in COVID-19. Only in-frame clones appear in the TCRdb table, and some are missing; sequencing was by immunoSEQ multiplex PCR. The data show some 170,000 clones, about 81% seen once. The sequenced sample consisted of peripheral blood. These receptors came from a woman aged 70-85 years with acute or convalescent COVID-19.

The rearrangement joins TRBV7-9 to TRBJ1-4; no firm D call. The CDR3 is 15 residues long. Germline loops: CDR1 SEHNR, CDR2 FQNEAQ (reference sequence). With 0 bases removed from V and 5 bases from J, the gap between germline ends came to 10 bases. CDR3 nucleotide sequence: TGTGCCAGCAGCTTAGCGAGCAGGCAAAATGAAAAACTGTTTTTT. This sequence encodes CASSLASRQNEKLFF.

The gene calls are TRBV10-3 and TRBJ1-4; possible D gene TRBD1, 5 bases. V shed 5 bases and J shed 7 bases, with 20 bases lying between them. CDR1 is ENHRY, CDR2 SYGVKD, per germline. There are 16 residues in the CDR3. The CDR3 DNA follows: TGTGCCATCAGTCGTAGTCCCGGGGGGGAAGTTGAAAAACTGTTTTTT. Translating gives CAISRSPGGEVEKLFF.

The V call is TRBV7-6, the J call TRBJ2-3; 10 positions match TRBD2. Germline CDR1 SGHVS, CDR2 FNYEAQ. The CDR3 has 20 residues. The J segment lost 0 bases and the V segment lost 1 base, leaving 13 bases of the junction unmatched. CDR3 in amino acids: CASSLVPGTSDRISTDTQYF. As DNA, the CDR3 is TGTGCCAGCAGCTTAGTACCCGGGACTAGCGATCGAATAAGCACAGATACGCAGTATTTT.

This chain joins TRBV7-2 and TRBJ2-1, with 11 bases fitting TRBD2. This CDR3 comprises 16 residues. Looked up from germline, CDR1 is SGHTA and CDR2 is FQGNSA. V lost 5 bases to trimming and J lost 4 bases; unmatched junction nucleotides: 7. The CDR3 region is CASSRDSGGVYNEQFF. CDR3 bases: TGTGCCAGCAGCAGAGATAGCGGGGGGGTTTACAATGAGCAGTTCTTC.

The chain joins TRBV19 to TRBJ2-3; tentatively, D is TRBD2 (7 bases). Germline V gene sequence: CDR1 LNHDA, CDR2 SQIVND (reference sequence). This CDR3 spans 15 amino acids. The V end was cut by 0 bases, the J end by 8 bases, with 15 bases between. Here the CDR3 reads CASSIDRGARSTQYF. The CDR3 nucleotides are TGTGCCAGTAGTATAGATCGGGGGGCCAGGAGTACGCAGTATTTT.